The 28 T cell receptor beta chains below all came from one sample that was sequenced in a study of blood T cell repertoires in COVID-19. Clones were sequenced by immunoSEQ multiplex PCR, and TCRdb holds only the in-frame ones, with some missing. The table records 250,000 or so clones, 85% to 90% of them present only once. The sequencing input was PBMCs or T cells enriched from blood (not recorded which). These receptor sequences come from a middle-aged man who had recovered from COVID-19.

CDR3 sequence reads: CASRLGQGGSGNTIYF. CDR3 DNA sequence: TGTGCCAGCAGGCTGGGACAGGGGGGCTCTGGAAACACCATATATTTT. The rearrangement uses TRBV6-6 and TRBJ1-3; 11 bases are a match to TRBD1. V shed 6 bases and J 0 bases; nucleotides not matched to a gene: 4. This CDR3 spans 16 amino acids. CDR1 MNHNY and CDR2 SVGAGI come from the germline V gene (reference sequence).

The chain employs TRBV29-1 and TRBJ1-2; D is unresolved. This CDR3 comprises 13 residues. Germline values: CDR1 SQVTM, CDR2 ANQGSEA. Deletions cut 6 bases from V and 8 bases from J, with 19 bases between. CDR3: CSVAILDGGGYTF. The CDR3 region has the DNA TGCAGCGTCGCAATTCTGGATGGCGGGGGCTACACCTTC.

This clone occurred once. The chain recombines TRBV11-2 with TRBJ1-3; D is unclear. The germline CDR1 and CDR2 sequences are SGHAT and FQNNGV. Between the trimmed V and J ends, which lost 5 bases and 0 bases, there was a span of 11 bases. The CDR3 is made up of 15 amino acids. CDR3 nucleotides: TGTGCCAGCAGCCTCGGAGGGTTCTCTGGAAACACCATATATTTT. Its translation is CASSLGGFSGNTIYF.

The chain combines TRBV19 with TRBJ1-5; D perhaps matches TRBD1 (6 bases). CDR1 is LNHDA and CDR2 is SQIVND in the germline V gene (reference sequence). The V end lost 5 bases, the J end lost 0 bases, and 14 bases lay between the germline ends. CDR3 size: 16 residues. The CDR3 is CASSGPGDPSNQPQHF. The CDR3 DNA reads TGTGCCAGTAGTGGGCCAGGGGACCCTAGCAATCAGCCCCAGCATTTT. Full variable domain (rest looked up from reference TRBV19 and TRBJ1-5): DGGITQSPKYLFRKEGQNVTLSCEQNLNHDAMYWYRQDPGQGLRLIYYSQIVNDFQKGDIAEGYSVSREKKESFPLTVTSAQKNPTAFYLCASSGPGDPSNQPQHFGDGTRLSIL.

DNA for the CDR3: TGCAGTGCCTTGACAGGGGTTCAGCAGTACTTC. Amino acids: CSALTGVQQYF. The chain uses TRBV20-1 and TRBJ2-7, with TRBD1 identical over 8 bases. CDR3 size: 11 residues. Germline assignment: CDR1 DFQATT and CDR2 SNEGSKA (reference sequence). Unmatched junction bases numbered 6, after V lost 6 bases and J lost 8 bases.

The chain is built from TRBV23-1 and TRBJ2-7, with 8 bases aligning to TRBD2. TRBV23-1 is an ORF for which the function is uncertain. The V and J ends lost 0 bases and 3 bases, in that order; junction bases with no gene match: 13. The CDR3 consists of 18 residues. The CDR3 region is CASSQSPRRRGAHYEQYF. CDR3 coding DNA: TGCGCCAGCAGTCAATCCCCCCGGCGGCGGGGGGCTCACTACGAGCAGTACTTC.

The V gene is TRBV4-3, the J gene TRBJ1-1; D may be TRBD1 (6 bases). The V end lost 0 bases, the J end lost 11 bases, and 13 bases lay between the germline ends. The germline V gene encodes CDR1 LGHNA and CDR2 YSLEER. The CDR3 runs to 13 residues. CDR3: CASSQDRNREAFF. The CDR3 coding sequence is TGCGCCAGCAGCCAAGATCGGAACAGGGAGGCTTTCTTT.

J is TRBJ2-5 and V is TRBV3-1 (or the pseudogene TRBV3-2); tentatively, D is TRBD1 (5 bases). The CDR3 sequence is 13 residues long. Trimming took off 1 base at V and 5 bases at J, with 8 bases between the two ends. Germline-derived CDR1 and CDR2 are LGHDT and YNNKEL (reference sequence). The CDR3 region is CASSQGGAETQYF. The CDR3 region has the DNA TGTGCCAGCAGCCAAGGTGGGGCCGAGACCCAGTACTTC.

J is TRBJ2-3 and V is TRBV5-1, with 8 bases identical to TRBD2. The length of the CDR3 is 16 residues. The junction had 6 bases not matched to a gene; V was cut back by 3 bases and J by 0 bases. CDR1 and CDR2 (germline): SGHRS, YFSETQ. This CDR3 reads CASSSHSGMSTDTQYF. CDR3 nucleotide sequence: TGCGCCAGCAGCTCCCATAGCGGGATGAGCACAGATACGCAGTATTTT. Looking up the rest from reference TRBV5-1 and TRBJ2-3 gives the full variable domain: KAGVTQTPRYLIKTRGQQVTLSCSPISGHRSVSWYQQTPGQGLQFLFEYFSETQRNKGNFPGRFSGRQFSNSRSEMNVSTLELGDSALYLCASSSHSGMSTDTQYFGPGTRLTVL.

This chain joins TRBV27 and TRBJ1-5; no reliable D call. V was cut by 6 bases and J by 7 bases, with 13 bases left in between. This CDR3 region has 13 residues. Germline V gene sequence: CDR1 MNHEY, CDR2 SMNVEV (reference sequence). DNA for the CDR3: TGTGCCAGCAGGGGGTCCGAGGGACAGCCCCAGCATTTT. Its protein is CASRGSEGQPQHF.

This CDR3 is CASSYSIQETQYF. CDR3 bases: TGTGCCAGCAGTTATAGCATCCAAGAGACCCAGTACTTC. V usage is TRBV6-2 or TRBV6-3 and J usage is TRBJ2-5, with no clear D. Germline CDR1 MNHEY, CDR2 SVGEGT. The V gene lost 3 bases and the J gene lost 1 base, with 6 bases spanning the gap. CDR3 size: 13 residues.

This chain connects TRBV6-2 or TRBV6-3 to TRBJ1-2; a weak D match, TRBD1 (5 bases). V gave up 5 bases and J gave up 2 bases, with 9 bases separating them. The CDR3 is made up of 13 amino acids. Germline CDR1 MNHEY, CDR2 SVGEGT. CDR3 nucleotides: TGTGCCAGCAGTATGACAGAAAACTATGGCTACACCTTC. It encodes CASSMTENYGYTF.

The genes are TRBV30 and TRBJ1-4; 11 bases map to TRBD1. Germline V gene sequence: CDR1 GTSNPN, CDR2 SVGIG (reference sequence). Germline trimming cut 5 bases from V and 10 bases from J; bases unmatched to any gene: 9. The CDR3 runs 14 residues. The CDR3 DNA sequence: TGTGCCTGGGGCCGGGGACAGGGGGTTGCAAAACTGTTTTTT. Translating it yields CAWGRGQGVAKLFF.

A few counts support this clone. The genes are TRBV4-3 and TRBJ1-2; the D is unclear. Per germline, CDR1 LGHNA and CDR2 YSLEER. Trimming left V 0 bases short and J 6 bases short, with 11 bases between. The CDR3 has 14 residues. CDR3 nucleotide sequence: TGCGCCAGCAGCCAAGATAACCGGGTCGATGGCTACACCTTC. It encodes CASSQDNRVDGYTF.

The CDR3 DNA follows: TGTGCCAGCAGCGACAGGGGGAACAGCAATCAGCCCCAGCATTTT. Translating gives CASSDRGNSNQPQHF. This chain connects TRBV7-9 to TRBJ1-5, with TRBD1 identical over 9 bases. The J segment lost 1 base and the V segment lost 5 bases, leaving 3 bases of the junction unmatched. There are 15 residues in the CDR3. The V gene's germline CDR1 is SEHNR and CDR2 FQNEAQ (reference sequence).

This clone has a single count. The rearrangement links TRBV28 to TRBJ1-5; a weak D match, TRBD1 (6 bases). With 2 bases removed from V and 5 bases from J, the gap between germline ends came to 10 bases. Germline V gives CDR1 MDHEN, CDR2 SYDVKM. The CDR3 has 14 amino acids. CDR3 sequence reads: CASSLPQGYQPQHF. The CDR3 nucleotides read TGTGCCAGCAGTTTACCACAGGGCTATCAGCCCCAGCATTTT. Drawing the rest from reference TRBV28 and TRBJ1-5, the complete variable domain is DVKVTQSSRYLVKRTGEKVFLECVQDMDHENMFWYRQDPGLGLRLIYFSYDVKMKEKGDIPEGYSVSREKKERFSLILESASTNQTSMYLCASSLPQGYQPQHFGDGTRLSIL.

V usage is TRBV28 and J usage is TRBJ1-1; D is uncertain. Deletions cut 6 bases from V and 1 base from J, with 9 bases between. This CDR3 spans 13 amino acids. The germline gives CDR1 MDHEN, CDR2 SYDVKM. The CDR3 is CASSVRGNTEAFF. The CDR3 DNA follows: TGTGCCAGCAGCGTCCGGGGGAACACTGAAGCTTTCTTT.

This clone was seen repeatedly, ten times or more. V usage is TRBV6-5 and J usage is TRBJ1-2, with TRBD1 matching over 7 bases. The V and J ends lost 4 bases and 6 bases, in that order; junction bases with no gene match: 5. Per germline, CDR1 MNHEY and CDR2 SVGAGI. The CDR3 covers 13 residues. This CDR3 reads CASSFEGANGYTF. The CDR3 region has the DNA TGTGCCAGCAGTTTTGAGGGGGCTAATGGCTACACCTTC.

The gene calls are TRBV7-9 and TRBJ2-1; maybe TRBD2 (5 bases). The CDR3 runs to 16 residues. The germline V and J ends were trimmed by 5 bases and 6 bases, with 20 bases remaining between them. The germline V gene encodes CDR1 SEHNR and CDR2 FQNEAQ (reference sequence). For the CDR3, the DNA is TGTGCCAGCAGCCCGGGGAGAATTTCCCTATTCAATGAGCAGTTCTTC. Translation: CASSPGRISLFNEQFF.

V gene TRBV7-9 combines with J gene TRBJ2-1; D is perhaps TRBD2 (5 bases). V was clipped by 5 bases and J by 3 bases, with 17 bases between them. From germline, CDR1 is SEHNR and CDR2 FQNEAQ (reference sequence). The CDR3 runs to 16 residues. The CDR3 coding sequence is TGTGCCAGCAGCCCAGGTATGAGGGTGGACTACAATGAGCAGTTCTTC. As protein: CASSPGMRVDYNEQFF.

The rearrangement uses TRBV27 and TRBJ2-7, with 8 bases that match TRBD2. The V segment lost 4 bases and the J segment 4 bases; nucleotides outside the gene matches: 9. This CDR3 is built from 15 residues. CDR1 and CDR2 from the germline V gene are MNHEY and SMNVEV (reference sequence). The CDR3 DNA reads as TGTGCCAGCAGTTCCCGTGTTAGCGGGACTTACGAGCAGTACTTC. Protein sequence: CASSSRVSGTYEQYF.

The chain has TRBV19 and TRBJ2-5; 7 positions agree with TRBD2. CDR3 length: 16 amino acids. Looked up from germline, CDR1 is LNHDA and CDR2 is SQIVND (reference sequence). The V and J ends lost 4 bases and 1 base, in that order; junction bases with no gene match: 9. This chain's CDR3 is CASSRGGLPGQETQYF. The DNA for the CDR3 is TGTGCCAGTAGTAGGGGGGGACTCCCCGGCCAAGAGACCCAGTACTTC.

CDR3 amino acids: CASSDGFGSPNEQFF. CDR3 DNA: TGTGCCAGCAGTGACGGGTTTGGGAGCCCCAATGAGCAGTTCTTC. The chain carries TRBV6-1 and TRBJ2-1, with D possibly being TRBD2 (5 bases). Per germline, CDR1 MNHNS and CDR2 SASEGT. CDR3 size: 15 residues. Trimming took 3 bases from V and 6 from J, leaving 15 bases between them.

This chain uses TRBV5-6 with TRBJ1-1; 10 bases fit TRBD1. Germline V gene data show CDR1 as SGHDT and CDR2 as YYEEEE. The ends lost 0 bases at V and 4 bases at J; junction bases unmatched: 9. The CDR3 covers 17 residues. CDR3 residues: CASSLEGTGVLSTEAFF. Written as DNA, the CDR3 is TGTGCCAGCAGCTTGGAAGGGACAGGGGTCTTGAGCACTGAAGCTTTCTTT.

DNA for the CDR3: TGTGCCAGCAGTGAAGCGCTTACAGATCTCTCACCCCTCCACTTT. It encodes CASSEALTDLSPLHF. The chain recombines TRBV2 with TRBJ1-6; D gene uncertain. Germline CDR1 is SNHLY and CDR2 is FYNNEI. This CDR3 has 15 residues. Trimming removed 0 bases from V and 10 bases from J, with 13 bases in between.

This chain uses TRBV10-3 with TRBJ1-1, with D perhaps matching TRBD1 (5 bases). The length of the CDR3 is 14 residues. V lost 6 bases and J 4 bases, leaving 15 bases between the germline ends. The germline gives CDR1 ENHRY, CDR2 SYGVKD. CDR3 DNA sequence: TGTGCCATCAGGGAGCGGGGGGTGAGCACTGAAGCTTTCTTT. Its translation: CAIRERGVSTEAFF.

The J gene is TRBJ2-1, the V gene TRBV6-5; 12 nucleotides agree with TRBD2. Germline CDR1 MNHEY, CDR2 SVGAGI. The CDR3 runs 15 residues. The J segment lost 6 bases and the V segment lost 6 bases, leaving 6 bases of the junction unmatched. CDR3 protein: CASRLTSGSPNEQFF. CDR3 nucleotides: TGTGCCAGCAGACTGACTAGCGGGAGCCCCAATGAGCAGTTCTTC.

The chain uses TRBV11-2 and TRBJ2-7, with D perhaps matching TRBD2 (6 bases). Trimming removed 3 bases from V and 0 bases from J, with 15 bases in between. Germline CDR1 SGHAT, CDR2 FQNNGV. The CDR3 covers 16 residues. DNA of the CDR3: TGTGCCAGCAGCTTTGGAGTGGTAGCGGCCTCCTACGAGCAGTACTTC. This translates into CASSFGVVAASYEQYF.